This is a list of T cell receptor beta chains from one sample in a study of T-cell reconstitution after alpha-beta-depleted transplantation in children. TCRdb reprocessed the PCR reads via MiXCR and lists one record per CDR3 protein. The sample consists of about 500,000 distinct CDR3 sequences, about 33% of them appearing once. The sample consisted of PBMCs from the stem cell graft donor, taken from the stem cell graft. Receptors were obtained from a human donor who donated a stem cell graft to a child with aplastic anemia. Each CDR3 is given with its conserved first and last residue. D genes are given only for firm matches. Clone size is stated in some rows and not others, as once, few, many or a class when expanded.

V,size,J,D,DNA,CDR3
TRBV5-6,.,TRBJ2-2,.,TGTGCCAGCGGCCCCGCGCTGCGGGCAGACACCGGGGAGCTGTTTTTT,CASGPALRADTGELFF
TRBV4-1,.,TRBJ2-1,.,TGCGCCAGCAGCCAAGAGGATAGTAGCTCCTACAATGAGCAGTTCTTC,CASSQEDSSSYNEQFF
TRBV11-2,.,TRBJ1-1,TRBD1,TGTGCCAGCAGCCCCACTCCAGGGGGTCACAACACTGAAGCTTTCTTT,CASSPTPGGHNTEAFF
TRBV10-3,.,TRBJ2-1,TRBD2,TGTGCCATCAGTGAGGAATTAGCGGGCGAGAACAATGAGCAGTTCTTC,CAISEELAGENNEQFF
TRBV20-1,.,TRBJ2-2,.,TGCAGTGCTAGAGATTGGGGGCAGGGGGGCGACGCCGGGGAGCTGTTTTTT,CSARDWGQGGDAGELFF
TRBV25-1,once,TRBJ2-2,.,TGTGCCAGCAGTGACAGTTCCAGCGCGGGGGAGCTGTTTTTT,CASSDSSSAGELFF
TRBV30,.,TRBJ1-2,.,TGTGCCTGGGAAGAGATAGGCTATGGCTACACCTTC,CAWEEIGYGYTF
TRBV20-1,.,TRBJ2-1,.,TGCAGTGCTAGAGCTAGCGCCCTAACCCTAGGACATGAGCAGTTCTTC,CSARASALTLGHEQFF
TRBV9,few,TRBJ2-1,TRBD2,TGTGCCAGCAGCGTAGGGTCCGGCGGGAGAGGCTATGAGCAGTTCTTC,CASSVGSGGRGYEQFF
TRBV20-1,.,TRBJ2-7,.,TGCAGTGCTAGCGGGCCGGGAAGGGAGCAGTACTTC,CSASGPGREQYF
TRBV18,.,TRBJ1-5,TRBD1,TGTGCCAGCACACAGGGGGCGGGTCAGCCCCAGCATTTT,CASTQGAGQPQHF
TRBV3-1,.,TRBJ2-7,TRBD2,TGTGCCAGCAGTCGTTTAGCGGGACGGGAGCAGTACTTC,CASSRLAGREQYF
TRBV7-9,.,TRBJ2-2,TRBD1,TGTGCCAGCAGCTTAGCGTCCGGGACAGGGACCGGGGAGCTGTTTTTT,CASSLASGTGTGELFF
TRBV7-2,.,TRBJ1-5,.,TGTGCCAGCAGCCCTGTAGCGGGGATGGGGGCGAATCAGCCCCAGCATTTT,CASSPVAGMGANQPQHF
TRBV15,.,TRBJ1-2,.,TGTGCCACCAGCAGAGATCGGGGCGACTATGGCTACACCTTC,CATSRDRGDYGYTF
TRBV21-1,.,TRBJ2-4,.,TGTGCCAGCAGCAAAGAGGCGAGTGTCCTAGCCAAAAACATTCAGTACTTC,CASSKEASVLAKNIQYF
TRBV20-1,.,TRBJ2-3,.,TGCAGTGCTAGCGTGGGTGAGACAGATACGCAGTATTTT,CSASVGETDTQYF
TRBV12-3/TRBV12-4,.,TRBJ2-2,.,TGTGCCAGCAGTTTCGGGGAATTACTAACCGGGGAGCTGTTTTTT,CASSFGELLTGELFF